A single T cell receptor beta chain is shown here with its context. Patients with Susac syndrome met the recently defined diagnostic criteria for definite or probable disease. The data are from a study of CD8 T cells in Susac syndrome. Study background: At the time of blood draw, patients with Susac syndrome were therapy-naive, receiving corticosteroids, or receiving intravenous immunoglobulin alone.

Random hexamers were used to reverse transcribe an amount of 0.5 to 1 ug RNA. Amplification of TCR beta CDR3 by immunoSEQ multiplex PCR spanned 54 Vbeta and 13 Jbeta. TCRdb called the immunoSEQ multiplex PCR reads again in MiXCR, with one record for every CDR3 protein. The sample lists 95,000 to 150,000 distinct CDR3 sequences; about 95% were seen once. The V end was cut by 3 bases, the J end by 3 bases, with 15 bases between. The CDR3 sequence is 15 residues long. The germline V gene encodes CDR1 MNHNS and CDR2 SASEGT. The chain has TRBV6-1 and TRBJ2-7; no reliable D call. Specimen: CD8+ T cells from PBMCs. The receptor comes from a human donor with Susac syndrome. The chain's CDR3 is CASSEVVNGIYEQYF. The CDR3 DNA reads TGTGCCAGCAGTGAGGTGGTCAATGGAATCTACGAGCAGTACTTC.